This is a list of T cell receptor beta chains from one sample in a study of early T cells in non-severe SARS-CoV-2 infection. TCRdb reprocessed the 5' RACE reads with MiXCR, giving one entry per CDR3 protein. Seen here are around 26,000 distinct CDR3 sequences, approximately 4.1% observed once, and the top ten hold 6.2%. Sequences were obtained from whole blood. The origin of the receptors is an adult who was a healthcare worker with PCR-confirmed SARS-CoV-2 infection or an uninfected control (not recorded which). The CDR3 runs from the conserved cysteine through the conserved F or W. Fields, in order: D gene, clone size, V gene, J gene, CDR3 DNA, CDR3 protein. The D gene is left open where the match is weak. Size is stated for part of the rows, as once, few or many counts, or as a class when the clone is expanded.

TRBD2	NA	TRBV4-2	TRBJ2-3	TGTGCCAGCAGCCAAGATCTACCGACTAGCGGGAGTTCAGATACGCAGTATTTT	CASSQDLPTSGSSDTQYF
NA	many	TRBV18	TRBJ2-1	TGTGCCAGCTCACTCCAACAGAACAATGAGCAGTTCTTC	CASSLQQNNEQFF
TRBD1	few	TRBV12-3/TRBV12-4	TRBJ1-4	TGTGCCAGCGGCTTGGGACAGCTACTTAATGAAAAACTGTTTTTT	CASGLGQLLNEKLFF
TRBD1	many	TRBV5-1	TRBJ2-7	TGCGCCAGCAGCTTTGACAGGGGAAACTACGAGCAGTACTTC	CASSFDRGNYEQYF
TRBD1	many	TRBV7-3	TRBJ1-2	TGTGCCAGCAGCCTCCGGGGGGCGACGACAGGGGCTAACTATGGCTACACCTTC	CASSLRGATTGANYGYTF
TRBD1	many	TRBV11-2	TRBJ2-2	TGTGCCAGCAGCTTTCCCGGAAGGGCAGGGGGCACGGACACCGGGGAGCTGTTTTTT	CASSFPGRAGGTDTGELFF
TRBD1	many	TRBV20-1	TRBJ1-1	TGCAGTGCACGCCAGACAGGGGGCCGGACTGAAGCTTTCTTT	CSARQTGGRTEAFF
NA	many	TRBV29-1	TRBJ2-3	TGCAGCGTTCTGGGGGGAGATACGCAGTATTTT	CSVLGGDTQYF
NA	few	TRBV11-3	TRBJ2-1	TGTGCCAGCAGCTTAGAACCAGGGAATGAGCAGTTCTTC	CASSLEPGNEQFF
NA	many	TRBV6-5	TRBJ1-3	TGTGCCAGCAGTTTGGGTCGGCCTCAGCAAGGAAACACCATATATTTT	CASSLGRPQQGNTIYF
NA	many	TRBV12-3/TRBV12-4	TRBJ1-4	TGTGCCAGCAGTTTAATGGGGACTCCAACTAATGAAAAACTGTTTTTT	CASSLMGTPTNEKLFF
NA	NA	TRBV30	TRBJ2-5	TGTGCCTGGAGTGTATACGTGGAGTACCAAGAGACCCAGTACTTC	CAWSVYVEYQETQYF
NA	few	TRBV11-2	TRBJ2-7	TGTGCCAGCAGCTCCCGGGGACCGTCAGACAACGAGCAGTACTTC	CASSSRGPSDNEQYF
NA	few	TRBV7-9	TRBJ2-1	TGTGCCAGCAGAACAACAGGGAGGATTGAGCAGTTCTTC	CASRTTGRIEQFF
TRBD1	many	TRBV10-3	TRBJ2-7	TGTGCCATCAGGGACAGGGGGTACGAGCAGTACTTC	CAIRDRGYEQYF
TRBD2	NA	TRBV5-4	TRBJ2-1	TGTGCCAGCAGCTGGTCGGGGGAGGGGTACAATGAGCAGTTCTTC	CASSWSGEGYNEQFF
TRBD2	many	TRBV12-3/TRBV12-4	TRBJ2-7	TGTGCCAGCAGTCGACTAGCGGGAGGGTACGAGCAGTACTTC	CASSRLAGGYEQYF